This is a list of T cell receptor beta chains from one sample in a study of OX40 agonist ivuxolimab in advanced cancers. The assay was immunoSEQ multiplex PCR, and TCRdb's table has in-frame clones only and misses some. The sample holds around 61,000 clones, about four fifths seen once. Sequenced material: CD4+ or CD8+ T cells sorted from blood, taken in a trial of the OX40 agonist ivuxolimab. These receptors were obtained from an adult with an advanced solid tumor such as melanoma, head and neck, liver or kidney cancer. CDR3s include the opening cysteine and the closing phenylalanine or tryptophan. The D gene is left open where the match is weak. Rows may omit the clone size; those that give it use once, few, many or a size class.

D	size	V	J	DNA	CDR3
TRBD2	NA	TRBV9	TRBJ2-7	TGTGCCAGCAGCTCCCTGGGACTAGCGGGGTCCGAGCAGTACTTC	CASSSLGLAGSEQYF
TRBD1	few	TRBV11-3	TRBJ1-2	TGTGCCAGCAGCTTACAGGGGGATGGCTACACCTTC	CASSLQGDGYTF
NA	NA	TRBV28	TRBJ1-3	TGTGCCAGTTCACAGGACTACTCTGGAAACACCATATATTTT	CASSQDYSGNTIYF
TRBD1	NA	TRBV19	TRBJ1-2	TGTGCCAGTAGACAACAGGGGGCGGCGGGCTACACCTTC	CASRQQGAAGYTF
NA	NA	TRBV11-2	TRBJ2-7	TGTGCCAGCAGCTTGTGGGGGACCTACGAGCAGTACTTC	CASSLWGTYEQYF
NA	NA	TRBV29-1	TRBJ1-4	TGCAGCGTGGGGACGTATAATGAAAAACTGTTTTTT	CSVGTYNEKLFF
TRBD2	NA	TRBV11-2	TRBJ2-7	TGTGCCAGCAGTTCCAGGGCTAGCGGGACGAGCGAGCAGTACTTC	CASSSRASGTSEQYF
NA	NA	TRBV29-1	TRBJ2-7	TGCAGCGTTGGGCCGGGGGCACATAATGGCGAGCAGTACTTC	CSVGPGAHNGEQYF
NA	few	TRBV30	TRBJ2-3	TGTGCCTGGAGTGTCTTGGAAGGCTCGCTGTATTTT	CAWSVLEGSLYF
TRBD2	NA	TRBV13	TRBJ2-1	TGTGCCAGCAGCTTAGTTGGTGGTCTAGCGGGGGCCCCAAACAATGAGCAGTTCTTC	CASSLVGGLAGAPNNEQFF
TRBD1	NA	TRBV29-1	TRBJ1-6	TGCAGCGTTGTCCCAGGGGGCTATAATTCACCCCTCCACTTT	CSVVPGGYNSPLHF
TRBD1	NA	TRBV19	TRBJ1-2	TGTGCCAGTAGTCTCTATCTAAGGGGGCCGGACTATGGCTACACCTTC	CASSLYLRGPDYGYTF
NA	NA	TRBV19	TRBJ1-5	TGTGCCGGCGGCAGGGGTGGCAATCAGCCCCAGCATTTT	CAGGRGGNQPQHF
NA	NA	TRBV19	TRBJ1-1	TGTGCCAGTAGTATAGGGGGGGTATCGATTTCTACTGAAGCTTTCTTT	CASSIGGVSISTEAFF
NA	NA	TRBV19	TRBJ2-5	TGTGCCAGTAGTATAGTGGCGGGGCTGCGGGAGACCCAGTACTTC	CASSIVAGLRETQYF
NA	NA	TRBV6-5	TRBJ1-2	TGTGCCAGCAGTTCGGAAGGGGGGAATGGAAATGGCTACACCTTC	CASSSEGGNGNGYTF
NA	NA	TRBV5-5	TRBJ1-2	TGTGCCAGCAGCTTTCGAGGACATGGCTACACCTTC	CASSFRGHGYTF
NA	NA	TRBV19	TRBJ1-5	TGTGCCAGTAGGGGCGGGACTGAAAGCAATCAGCCCCAGCATTTT	CASRGGTESNQPQHF
NA	NA	TRBV30	TRBJ1-6	TGTGCCTGGATACGTGAGGGGCTGGTTTCACCCCTCCACTTT	CAWIREGLVSPLHF
NA	NA	TRBV7-2	TRBJ2-7	TGTGCCAGCAGCTTAGGACTCCCGGGACAAAAGGGAGACGAGCAGTACTTC	CASSLGLPGQKGDEQYF
NA	NA	TRBV30	TRBJ1-1	TGTGCCTGGAGTGTTTGGATCCAGAACACTGAAGCTTTCTTT	CAWSVWIQNTEAFF
TRBD1	once	TRBV19	TRBJ2-5	TGTGCCAGCCGACCAAGAGGGACAGCGCAAGAGACCCAGTACTTC	CASRPRGTAQETQYF
NA	once	TRBV19	TRBJ1-3	TGTGCCAGTAGTTTCTCTGGAAACACCATATATTTT	CASSFSGNTIYF